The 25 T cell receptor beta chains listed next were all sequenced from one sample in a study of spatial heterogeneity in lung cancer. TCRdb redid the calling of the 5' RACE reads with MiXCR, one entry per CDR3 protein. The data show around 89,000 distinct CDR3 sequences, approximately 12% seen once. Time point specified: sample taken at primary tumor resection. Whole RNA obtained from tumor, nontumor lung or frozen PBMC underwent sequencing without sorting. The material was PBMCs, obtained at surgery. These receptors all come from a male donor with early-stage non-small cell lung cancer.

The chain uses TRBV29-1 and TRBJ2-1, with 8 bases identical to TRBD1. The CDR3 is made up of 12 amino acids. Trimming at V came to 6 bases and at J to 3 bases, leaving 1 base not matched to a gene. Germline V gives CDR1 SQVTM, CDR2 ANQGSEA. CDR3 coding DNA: TGCAGCGTCACAGGGGGCTACAATGAGCAGTTCTTC. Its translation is CSVTGGYNEQFF.

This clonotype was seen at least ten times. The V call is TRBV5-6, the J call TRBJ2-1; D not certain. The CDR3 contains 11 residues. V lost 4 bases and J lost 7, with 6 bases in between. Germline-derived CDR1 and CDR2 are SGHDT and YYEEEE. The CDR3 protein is CASSHGNEQFF. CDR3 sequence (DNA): TGTGCCAGCAGCCACGGGAATGAGCAGTTCTTC.

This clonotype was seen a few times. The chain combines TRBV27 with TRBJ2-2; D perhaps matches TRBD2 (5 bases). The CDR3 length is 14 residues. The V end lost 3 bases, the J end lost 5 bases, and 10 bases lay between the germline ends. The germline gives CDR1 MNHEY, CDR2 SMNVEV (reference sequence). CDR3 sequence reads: CASSFRGLTGELFF. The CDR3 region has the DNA TGTGCCAGCAGTTTCCGCGGGTTAACCGGGGAGCTGTTTTTT.

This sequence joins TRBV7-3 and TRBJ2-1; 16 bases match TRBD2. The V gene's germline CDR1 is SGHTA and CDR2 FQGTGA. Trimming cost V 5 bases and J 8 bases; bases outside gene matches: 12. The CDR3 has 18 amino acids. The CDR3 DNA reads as TGTGCCAGCAGCGTTAGCCCCGGGACTAGCGGGGGGGCGCATGAGCAGTTCTTC. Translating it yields CASSVSPGTSGGAHEQFF.

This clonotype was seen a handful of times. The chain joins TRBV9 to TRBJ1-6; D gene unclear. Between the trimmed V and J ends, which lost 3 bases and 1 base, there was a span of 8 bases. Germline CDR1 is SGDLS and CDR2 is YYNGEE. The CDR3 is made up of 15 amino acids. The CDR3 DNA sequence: TGTGCCAGCAGCGGTGGAACGTCCTATAATTCACCCCTCCACTTT. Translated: CASSGGTSYNSPLHF. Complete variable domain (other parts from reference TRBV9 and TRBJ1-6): DSGVTQTPKHLITATGQRVTLRCSPRSGDLSVYWYQQSLDQGLQFLIQYYNGEERAKGNILERFSAQQFPDLHSELNLSSLELGDSALYFCASSGGTSYNSPLHFGNGTRLTVT.

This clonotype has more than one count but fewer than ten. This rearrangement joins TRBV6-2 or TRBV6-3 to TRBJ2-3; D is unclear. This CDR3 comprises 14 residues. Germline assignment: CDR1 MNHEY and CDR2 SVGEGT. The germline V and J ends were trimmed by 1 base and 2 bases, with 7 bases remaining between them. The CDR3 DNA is TGTGCCAGCAGTTACTACGGGCTCACAGATACGCAGTATTTT. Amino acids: CASSYYGLTDTQYF.

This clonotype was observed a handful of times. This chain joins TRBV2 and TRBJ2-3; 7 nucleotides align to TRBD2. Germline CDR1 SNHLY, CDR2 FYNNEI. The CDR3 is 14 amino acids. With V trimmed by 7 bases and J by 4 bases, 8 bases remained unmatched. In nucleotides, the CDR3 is TGTGCCAGCACCCTCGGGAGGCTTTCAGATACGCAGTATTTT. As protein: CASTLGRLSDTQYF.

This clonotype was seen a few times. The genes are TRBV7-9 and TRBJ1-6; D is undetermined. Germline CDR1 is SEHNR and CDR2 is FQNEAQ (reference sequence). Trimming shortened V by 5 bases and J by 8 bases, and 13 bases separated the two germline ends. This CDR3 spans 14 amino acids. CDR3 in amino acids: CASSRTGRDSPLHF. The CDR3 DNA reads TGTGCCAGCAGCAGGACCGGGAGGGATTCACCCCTCCACTTT.

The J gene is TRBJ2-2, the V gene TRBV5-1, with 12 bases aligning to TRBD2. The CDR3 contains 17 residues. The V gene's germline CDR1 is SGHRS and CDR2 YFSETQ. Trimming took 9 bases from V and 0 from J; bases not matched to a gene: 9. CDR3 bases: TGCGCCACCAAGGGACTAGCGGGTTTTGCGAACACCGGGGAGCTGTTTTTT. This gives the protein CATKGLAGFANTGELFF.

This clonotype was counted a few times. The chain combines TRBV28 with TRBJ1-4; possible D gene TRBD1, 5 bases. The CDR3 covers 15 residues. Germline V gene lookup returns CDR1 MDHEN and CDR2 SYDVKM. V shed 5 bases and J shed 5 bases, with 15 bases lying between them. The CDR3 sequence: CASSTPRDPNEKLFF. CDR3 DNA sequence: TGTGCCAGCAGTACCCCTCGGGACCCCAATGAAAAACTGTTTTTT.

CDR3 residues: CASSGGAVTDTQYF. For the CDR3, the DNA is TGCGCCAGCAGCGGGGGTGCGGTCACAGATACGCAGTATTTT. V usage is TRBV5-1 and J usage is TRBJ2-3; D may be TRBD1 or TRBD2 (5 bases each). Germline-derived CDR1 and CDR2 are SGHRS and YFSETQ. CDR3 length equals 14 residues. V lost 4 bases to trimming and J lost 2 bases, with 11 bases between them.

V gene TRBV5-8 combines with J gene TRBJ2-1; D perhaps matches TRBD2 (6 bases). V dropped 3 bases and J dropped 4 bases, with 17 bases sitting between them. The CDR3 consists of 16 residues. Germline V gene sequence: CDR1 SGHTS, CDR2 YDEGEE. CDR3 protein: CASSSRGGTLYNEQFF. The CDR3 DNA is TGTGCCAGCAGCTCCCGCGGCGGGACCCTTTACAATGAGCAGTTCTTC.

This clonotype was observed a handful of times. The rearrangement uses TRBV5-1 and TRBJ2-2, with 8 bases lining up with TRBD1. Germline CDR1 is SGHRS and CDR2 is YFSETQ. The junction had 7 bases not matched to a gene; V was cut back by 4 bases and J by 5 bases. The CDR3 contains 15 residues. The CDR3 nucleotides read TGCGCCAGCAGCGCCTGGACAGGGAGGACCGGGGAGCTGTTTTTT. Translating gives CASSAWTGRTGELFF.

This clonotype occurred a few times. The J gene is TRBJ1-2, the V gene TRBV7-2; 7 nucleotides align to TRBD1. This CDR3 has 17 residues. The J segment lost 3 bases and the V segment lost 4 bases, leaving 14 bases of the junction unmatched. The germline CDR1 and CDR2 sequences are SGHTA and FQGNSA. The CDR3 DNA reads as TGTGCCAGCAGCTGGGGGACTGACAGGGAGTACGACTATGGCTACACCTTC. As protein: CASSWGTDREYDYGYTF.

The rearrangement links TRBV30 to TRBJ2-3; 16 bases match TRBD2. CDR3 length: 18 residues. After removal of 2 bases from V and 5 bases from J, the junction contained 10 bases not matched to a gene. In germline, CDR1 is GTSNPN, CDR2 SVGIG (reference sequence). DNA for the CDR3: TGTGCCTGGAGTCTTCCGGGACTAGCGGGGGGGTATAGAGATACGCAGTATTTT. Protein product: CAWSLPGLAGGYRDTQYF.

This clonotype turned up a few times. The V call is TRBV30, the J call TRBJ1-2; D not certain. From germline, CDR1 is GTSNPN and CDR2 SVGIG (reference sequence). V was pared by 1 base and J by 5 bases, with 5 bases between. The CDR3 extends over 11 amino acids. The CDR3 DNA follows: TGTGCCTGGAGTGGCGGATATGGCTACACCTTC. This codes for CAWSGGYGYTF.

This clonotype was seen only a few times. CDR3: CASSFTRAGGPGDTQYF. CDR3 nucleotide sequence: TGTGCCAGCAGTTTCACTAGGGCGGGAGGGCCTGGAGATACGCAGTATTTT. The rearrangement joins TRBV6-5 to TRBJ2-3; TRBD2 matches 9 bases. V lost 4 bases to trimming and J lost 5 bases; unmatched junction nucleotides: 13. CDR1 and CDR2 from the germline V gene are MNHEY and SVGAGI. CDR3 length: 17 residues.

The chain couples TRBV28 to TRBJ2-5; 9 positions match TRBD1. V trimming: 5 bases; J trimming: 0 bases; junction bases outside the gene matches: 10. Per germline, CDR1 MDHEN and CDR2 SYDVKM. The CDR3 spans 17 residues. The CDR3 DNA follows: TGTGCCAGCAGTGACGGACAGGGGAGGGAAGACCAAGAGACCCAGTACTTC. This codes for CASSDGQGREDQETQYF.

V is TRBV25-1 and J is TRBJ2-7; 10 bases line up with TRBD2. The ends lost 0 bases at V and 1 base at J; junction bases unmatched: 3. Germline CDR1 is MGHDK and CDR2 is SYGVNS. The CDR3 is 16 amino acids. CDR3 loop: CASSEYLAGASYEQYF. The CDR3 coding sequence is TGTGCCAGCAGTGAATACCTAGCGGGAGCATCCTACGAGCAGTACTTC.

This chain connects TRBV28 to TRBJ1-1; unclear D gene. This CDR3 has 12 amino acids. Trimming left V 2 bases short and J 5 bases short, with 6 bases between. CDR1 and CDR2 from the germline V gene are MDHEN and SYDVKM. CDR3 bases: TGTGCCAGCAGTTTAATGCGGACTGAAGCTTTCTTT. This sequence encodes CASSLMRTEAFF.

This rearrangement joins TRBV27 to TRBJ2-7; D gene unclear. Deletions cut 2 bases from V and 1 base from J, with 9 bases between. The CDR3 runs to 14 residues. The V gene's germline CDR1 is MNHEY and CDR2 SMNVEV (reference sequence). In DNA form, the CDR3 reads TGTGCCAGCAGTTTAAAGCCCCTATCCTACGAGCAGTACTTC. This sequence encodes CASSLKPLSYEQYF.

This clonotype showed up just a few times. CDR3 protein: CAISESGVVDTGELFF. The CDR3 nucleotides read TGTGCCATCAGTGAGTCAGGGGTCGTGGACACCGGGGAGCTGTTTTTT. The chain employs TRBV10-3 and TRBJ2-2, with D maybe TRBD1 (5 bases). The CDR3 loop spans 16 amino acids. The germline V gene encodes CDR1 ENHRY and CDR2 SYGVKD. V was clipped by 0 bases and J by 3 bases, with 11 bases between them.

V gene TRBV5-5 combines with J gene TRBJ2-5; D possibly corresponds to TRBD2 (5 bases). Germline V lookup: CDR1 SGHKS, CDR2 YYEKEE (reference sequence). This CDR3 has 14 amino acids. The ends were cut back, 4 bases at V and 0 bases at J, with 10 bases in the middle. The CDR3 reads CASSEGPYQETQYF. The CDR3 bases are TGTGCCAGCAGCGAGGGCCCATACCAAGAGACCCAGTACTTC. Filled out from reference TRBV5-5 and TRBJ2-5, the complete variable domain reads DAGVTQSPTHLIKTRGQQVTLRCSPISGHKSVSWYQQVLGQGPQFIFQYYEKEERGRGNFPDRFSARQFPNYSSELNVNALLLGDSALYLCASSEGPYQETQYFGPGTRLLVL.

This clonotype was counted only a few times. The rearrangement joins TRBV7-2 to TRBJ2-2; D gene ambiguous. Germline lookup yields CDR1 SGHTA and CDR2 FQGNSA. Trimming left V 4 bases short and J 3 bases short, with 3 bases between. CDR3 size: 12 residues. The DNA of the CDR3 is TGTGCCAGCAGCTCATACACCGGGGAGCTGTTTTTT. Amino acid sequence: CASSSYTGELFF.

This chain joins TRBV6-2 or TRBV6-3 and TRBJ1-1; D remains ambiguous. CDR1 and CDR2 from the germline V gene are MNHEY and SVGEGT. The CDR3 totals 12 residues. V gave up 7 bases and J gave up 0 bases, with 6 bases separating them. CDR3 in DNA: TGTGCCAGCAACCGGATGAACACTGAAGCTTTCTTT. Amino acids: CASNRMNTEAFF.